Sample share makes the clone carrying this T cell receptor (beta chain) medium-sized (0.01 to 0.1%). Via MiXCR, TCRdb re-called the PCR reads. The data contain around 5,000 clones, roughly 30% of them seen just once; the ten biggest clones take up around a quarter. This specimen comes from a study of metastatic and nonmetastatic thyroid tumors. CDR1 and CDR2 from the germline V gene are LGHNA and YNFKEQ. The CDR3 spans 15 residues. Trimming stripped 1 base from V and 2 bases from J, with 12 bases between. Treatment of any kind had been given to no patient before thyroid surgery. This rearrangement joins TRBV4-2 to TRBJ2-7; maybe TRBD1 (5 bases). This TCR was recovered from a female donor with papillary thyroid cancer or a benign thyroid nodule (not recorded which). Some clones in this sample may be carry-over from other donors' samples. Sequences were obtained from adjacent normal tissue. The CDR3 DNA reads as TGTGCCAGCAGCCAAGCAGGGTTGGGAACCTACGAGCAGTACTTC. Translated, it gives CASSQAGLGTYEQYF.